This T cell receptor (beta chain) was recovered during a study of T cell changes during pregnancy in multiple sclerosis (dated by TCRdb to between 2018 and 2020). Regarding the complete study: Changes in the T cell repertoire over the course of pregnancy were examined in this study in women with multiple sclerosis.

Measured from the cysteine to the phenylalanine, the CDR3 is 15 residues long. CDR3 DNA is the only sequence kept; it has 45 bases, read in frame from the first base. Trimmed from V: 5 bases; trimmed from J: 2 bases; junction bases lacking a gene match: 9. For CDR1 and CDR2, the germline V gene lists MRHNA and SNTAGT. Receptor libraries were prepared by the immunoSEQ multiplex PCR assay. Held by TCRdb, this immuneACCESS table contains in-frame sequences only and omits some clones. Under half of the omission traces to an unresolved V gene where checked; the cause of the rest is unknown. The sample has 20,000 to 25,000 clones on record, roughly 80% of them singletons. The ten largest clones represent 15% to 18% of the sample. Regarding this clone: The antigen it binds to is not known. No much larger clonotype is one base removed from it; base qualities were not supplied.

The input for sequencing was CD8+ T cells from peripheral blood mononuclear cells, taken in the first trimester of pregnancy. The chain is assembled from TRBV6-4 and TRBJ2-7, with 7 middle bases fitting TRBD2. The receptor's source is a female donor in good health, enrolled as a control in a pregnancy study. The nucleotide sequence reads TGTGCCAGCAGTCCTGGGGGGGGGAACCCCTACGAGCAGTACTTC. Its protein is CASSPGGGNPYEQYF.